The 24 T cell receptor beta chains below were found in one sample sequenced in a study of cytomegalovirus exposure and HLA in healthy donors. Assay used: immunoSEQ multiplex PCR; TCRdb lists only in-frame clones, some missing. The sample includes about 120,000 clones, under 90% seen only once; the top ten take roughly 2%. Specimen: PBMCs. All receptors derive from a woman in her twenties or thirties in good health and CMV-seronegative.

The chain recombines TRBV4-1 with TRBJ2-2; D gene ambiguous. Germline lookup yields CDR1 MGHRA and CDR2 YSYEKL. This CDR3 contains 14 residues. Trimming took 0 bases from V and 5 from J, leaving 7 bases between them. The CDR3 nucleotides are TGCGCCAGCAGCCAAGATGAAACAACCGGGGAGCTGTTTTTT. Residues: CASSQDETTGELFF.

V usage is TRBV7-2 and J usage is TRBJ1-2, with D maybe TRBD1 (5 bases). Between the trimmed V and J ends, which lost 6 bases and 3 bases, there was a span of 20 bases. The germline V gene has CDR1 SGHTA and CDR2 FQGNSA. The length of the CDR3 is 16 residues. CDR3 nucleotide sequence: TGTGCCAGCAGACGCAATGCGGGGCCGGTCTACTATGGCTACACCTTC. It encodes CASRRNAGPVYYGYTF.

Notes on this clone: Other DNA sequences in the sample encode the same CDR3. V is TRBV2 and J is TRBJ2-3; TRBD2 aligns across 12 bases. In germline, CDR1 is SNHLY, CDR2 FYNNEI. There are 15 residues in the CDR3. J lost 1 base, V lost 6 bases, and 2 bases had no gene match. The CDR3 sequence is CASSRLAGGTDTQYF. The CDR3 DNA is TGTGCCAGCAGCCGACTAGCGGGGGGCACAGATACGCAGTATTTT.

The genes are TRBV7-6 and TRBJ2-3, with TRBD2 matching over 10 bases. Germline V lookup: CDR1 SGHVS, CDR2 FNYEAQ. J gave up 2 bases and V 3 bases, and 11 bases lay outside the gene matches. This CDR3 spans 18 amino acids. This CDR3 is CASSFWLAGEDFTDTQYF. The CDR3 bases are TGTGCCAGCAGCTTTTGGCTAGCGGGGGAGGACTTCACAGATACGCAGTATTTT.

The J gene is TRBJ1-1, the V gene TRBV29-1, with D tentatively TRBD1 (5 bases). CDR3 length equals 13 residues. CDR1 is SQVTM, CDR2 ANQGSEA, per germline. V shed 4 bases and J shed 5 bases, with 14 bases lying between them. CDR3 protein: CSVGPRVRTEAFF. CDR3 DNA: TGCAGCGTTGGGCCCAGGGTACGGACTGAAGCTTTCTTT.

V usage is TRBV5-8 and J usage is TRBJ1-1, with 7 bases identical to TRBD1. Germline CDR1 SGHTS, CDR2 YDEGEE. The V segment lost 0 bases and the J segment 4 bases; nucleotides outside the gene matches: 12. The CDR3 has 17 amino acids. The DNA for the CDR3 is TGTGCCAGCAGCTTGGGACAGGGATTAGAAGTTTCCACTGAAGCTTTCTTT. The encoded protein is CASSLGQGLEVSTEAFF.

The chain recombines TRBV27 with TRBJ1-2; D is uncertain. With 3 bases removed from V and 4 bases from J, the gap between germline ends came to 9 bases. The CDR3 sequence is 13 residues long. Germline CDR1 reads MNHEY; CDR2 reads SMNVEV (reference sequence). The DNA of the CDR3 is TGTGCCAGCAGTTTCCGCGGGAGCTATGGCTACACCTTC. Its protein is CASSFRGSYGYTF.

J is TRBJ1-1 and V is TRBV13; D is perhaps TRBD1 (5 bases). Trimming cost V 5 bases and J 7 bases, with 14 bases left between them. Germline CDR1 is PRHDT and CDR2 is FYEKMQ (reference sequence). CDR3 length: 13 residues. The CDR3 here is CASSHTTGYEAFF. In nucleotides, the CDR3 is TGTGCCAGCAGCCATACAACAGGTTATGAAGCTTTCTTT.

This clone has a handful of counts. J is TRBJ1-6 and V is TRBV7-2; weak D call: TRBD1 (6 bases). V lost 1 base and J 7 bases, leaving 14 bases between the germline ends. Germline V gene sequence: CDR1 SGHTA, CDR2 FQGNSA. The CDR3 runs to 16 residues. CDR3 residues: CASSLGSQGGNSPLHF. The DNA for the CDR3 is TGTGCCAGCAGCTTAGGGTCACAGGGTGGGAATTCACCCCTCCACTTT.

V and J are TRBV12-5 and TRBJ1-1; possible D gene TRBD1, 5 bases. V shed 3 bases and J shed 1 base, with 6 bases lying between them. Germline loops: CDR1 LGHNT, CDR2 FRNRAP. The CDR3 extends over 13 amino acids. The CDR3 region has the DNA TGTGCTAGTGGTTTAGACAGGAACACTGAAGCTTTCTTT. Its translation is CASGLDRNTEAFF.

The V call is TRBV19, the J call TRBJ2-3, with TRBD1 identical over 7 bases. Germline lookup yields CDR1 LNHDA and CDR2 SQIVND (reference sequence). The CDR3 length is 14 residues. V lost 5 bases to trimming and J lost 3 bases; unmatched junction nucleotides: 5. The CDR3 loop is CASSLQGLTDTQYF. The CDR3 bases are TGTGCCAGTAGTTTACAGGGGTTGACAGATACGCAGTATTTT.

V usage is TRBV5-1 and J usage is TRBJ2-3; TRBD1 agrees at 9 bases. The V segment lost 4 bases and the J segment 2 bases; nucleotides outside the gene matches: 8. The V gene's germline CDR1 is SGHRS and CDR2 YFSETQ. The CDR3 sequence is 16 residues long. The DNA of the CDR3 is TGCGCCAGCAGCCTCCTTGGGACAGGGTACACAGATACGCAGTATTTT. Encoded protein: CASSLLGTGYTDTQYF.

The count of this clone is one. The sample holds other DNA sequences that translate to the same CDR3. The chain uses TRBV5-1 and TRBJ1-6, with D perhaps TRBD1 (6 bases). The germline V gene encodes CDR1 SGHRS and CDR2 YFSETQ. The CDR3 is 15 amino acids. V lost 5 bases, J lost 0 bases, and 9 bases lay in between. CDR3 coding DNA: TGCGCCAGCAGTCTGGACAGCTCCTATAATTCACCCCTCCACTTT. Its translation: CASSLDSSYNSPLHF.

The rearrangement joins TRBV27 to TRBJ1-2; 8 bases agree with TRBD1. The CDR3 has 15 amino acids. CDR1 is MNHEY and CDR2 is SMNVEV in the germline V gene (reference sequence). V shed 2 bases and J 2 bases; nucleotides not matched to a gene: 4. DNA for the CDR3: TGTGCCAGCAGTTTAGGCAGGGGGCTGAACTATGGCTACACCTTC. It yields the protein CASSLGRGLNYGYTF.

J is TRBJ1-2 and V is TRBV5-6, with D uncertain. V dropped 3 bases and J dropped 0 bases, with 9 bases sitting between them. Germline assignment: CDR1 SGHDT and CDR2 YYEEEE. This CDR3 contains 14 residues. CDR3 protein: CASSSFGSNYGYTF. In DNA form, the CDR3 reads TGTGCCAGCAGCTCCTTCGGTTCTAACTATGGCTACACCTTC.

This sequence joins TRBV9 and TRBJ1-5; D is uncertain. Germline V gives CDR1 SGDLS, CDR2 YYNGEE. The CDR3 totals 17 residues. Trimming cost V 0 bases and J 2 bases, with 15 bases left between them. DNA for the CDR3: TGTGCCAGCAGCGTAGACGTCCCGCCGAGGGGCAATCAGCCCCAGCATTTT. Amino acid sequence: CASSVDVPPRGNQPQHF.

V and J are TRBV29-1 and TRBJ2-3; TRBD2 is a possible D gene (5 bases). The V and J ends lost 3 bases and 2 bases respectively, with 15 bases between them. This CDR3 spans 15 amino acids. Germline values: CDR1 SQVTM, CDR2 ANQGSEA. The CDR3 sequence: CSVDSGSPFTDTQYF. The CDR3 bases are TGCAGCGTTGATTCGGGGTCCCCTTTCACAGATACGCAGTATTTT.

CDR3 amino acids: CASSLEFGRNTDTQYF. The CDR3 DNA reads as TGTGCCAGCAGCTTAGAGTTCGGCAGGAACACAGATACGCAGTATTTT. V and J are TRBV11-2 and TRBJ2-3; D not resolved. The CDR3 is 16 amino acids. The germline V gene encodes CDR1 SGHAT and CDR2 FQNNGV. The V end lost 0 bases, the J end lost 2 bases, and 12 bases lay between the germline ends.

This clone came up a few times. The chain is built from TRBV27 and TRBJ2-7; 10 bases line up with TRBD1. The CDR3 loop spans 15 amino acids. CDR1 and CDR2 from the germline V gene are MNHEY and SMNVEV (reference sequence). V lost 5 bases and J lost 2; bases outside the gene matches: 6. The CDR3 bases are TGTGCCAGCAGTACCCGGGACAGGGGCACCTACGAGCAGTACTTC. Its translation is CASSTRDRGTYEQYF.

This sequence joins TRBV6-6 and TRBJ1-2; 9 nucleotides align to TRBD1. V lost 6 bases, J lost 6 bases, and 14 bases stayed unmatched. The V gene's germline CDR1 is MNHNY and CDR2 SVGAGI (reference sequence). This CDR3 contains 16 residues. Here the CDR3 reads CASSSGTGFVDHGYTF. The CDR3 DNA reads as TGTGCCAGCAGCTCTGGGACAGGGTTTGTTGACCATGGCTACACCTTC.

This chain uses TRBV19 with TRBJ2-7, with D possibly matching TRBD1 (7 bases). Germline loops: CDR1 LNHDA, CDR2 SQIVND (reference sequence). There are 13 residues in the CDR3. Trimming removed 5 bases from V and 10 bases from J, with 18 bases in between. The CDR3 DNA is TGTGCCAGTAGTTTGGCAGGGGGGTTACCCCAGTACTTC. As protein: CASSLAGGLPQYF.

This rearrangement joins TRBV19 to TRBJ1-1; a possible D gene is TRBD1 (6 bases). Trimming pared 3 bases from V and 3 bases from J, leaving 11 bases between. CDR1 and CDR2 from the germline V gene are LNHDA and SQIVND (reference sequence). This CDR3 contains 14 residues. CDR3 region: CASSILQGYTEAFF. CDR3 DNA: TGTGCCAGTAGTATTTTGCAGGGGTACACTGAAGCTTTCTTT.

The rearrangement links TRBV6-5 to TRBJ2-5, with D possibly TRBD2 on 7 matching bases. The germline CDR1 and CDR2 sequences are MNHEY and SVGAGI. The CDR3 totals 14 residues. The V end lost 4 bases, the J end lost 5 bases, and 14 bases lay between the germline ends. For the CDR3, the DNA is TGTGCCAGCAGTTTAGGGGGGGCCTGGGAGACCCAGTACTTC. Translated: CASSLGGAWETQYF.

The chain is built from TRBV5-1 and TRBJ1-4; 7 bases fit TRBD1. Trimming at V came to 2 bases and at J to 8 bases, leaving 6 bases not matched to a gene. This CDR3 contains 14 residues. Germline V gene lookup returns CDR1 SGHRS and CDR2 YFSETQ. This CDR3 is CASSLQGPREKLFF. The CDR3 DNA reads TGCGCCAGCAGCTTACAGGGGCCAAGGGAAAAACTGTTTTTT.